This T cell receptor (beta chain) came from a study of blood T cell repertoires in COVID-19. Germline V lookup: CDR1 SGHNT, CDR2 YYREEE (reference sequence). Trimming took 4 bases from V and 2 from J; bases not matched to a gene: 9. The CDR3 sequence is 15 residues long. The repertoire was sequenced with immunoSEQ multiplex PCR; TCRdb's copy has only in-frame clones and lacks some. This table has roughly 120,000 clones, around 85% appearing once. This clone was observed a few times. Material: peripheral blood. The sequence came from a woman of 80 years or more with COVID-19, enrolled during active disease. V and J are TRBV5-4 and TRBJ2-7, with 7 nucleotides matching TRBD2. The CDR3 protein is CASSRGGREAYEQYF. CDR3 DNA sequence: TGTGCCAGCAGCCGGGGAGGGAGGGAGGCCTACGAGCAGTACTTC.